This T cell receptor (beta chain) was documented in a study of blood T cell repertoires in COVID-19. Study background: COVID-19 samples from acute and convalescent phases originated in the United States, Italy and Spain. Sources were T cells, B-cell-depleted T cells, or PBMCs; the material itself was cDNA or gDNA.

Trimming left V 1 base short and J 0 bases short, with 6 bases between. The CDR3 covers 14 residues. Germline V gene sequence: CDR1 KGHSH, CDR2 LQKENI. Authors' methods: Amplification of reference gene primers provided the estimated nucleated cell counts. Sequenced by immunoSEQ multiplex PCR; TCRdb stores in-frame clones only, minus some. V, J and clone size are taken as reported in that table, and D and trimming were inferred from the DNA itself. This sample has some 83,000 clones; roughly 79% occur once, and the top ten carry about 45%. This chain joins TRBV18 and TRBJ1-1; no definite D call. This TCR was sampled from a man older than 75 with acute or convalescent COVID-19. The source material was peripheral blood. As DNA, the CDR3 is TGTGCCAGCTCACCACGTTCGGTGAACACTGAAGCTTTCTTT. Translation: CASSPRSVNTEAFF.